The 6 T cell receptor beta chains below were found in one sample sequenced in a study of OX40 agonist ivuxolimab in advanced cancers. Libraries were prepared by immunoSEQ multiplex PCR; TCRdb keeps only in-frame clonotypes and omits some of them. The sample includes tens of thousands of clones, 70% to 90% of them seen just once. The source material was CD4+ or CD8+ T cells sorted from blood, sampled in a trial of the OX40 agonist ivuxolimab. The receptors stem from an adult with an advanced solid tumor such as melanoma, head and neck, liver or kidney cancer.

This rearrangement joins TRBV7-9 to TRBJ2-1; possible D gene TRBD2, 6 bases. The CDR3 is made up of 15 amino acids. Germline CDR1 reads SEHNR; CDR2 reads FQNEAQ (reference sequence). V shed 0 bases and J shed 8 bases, with 14 bases lying between them. The CDR3 DNA sequence: TGTGCCAGCAGCTTAGCCCTAGCGCCCACCGATGAGCAGTTCTTC. Its translation is CASSLALAPTDEQFF.

The chain links TRBV29-1 to TRBJ1-1; D is undetermined. Germline CDR1 SQVTM, CDR2 ANQGSEA. The CDR3 covers 13 residues. The V end was cut by 1 base, the J end by 4 bases, with 10 bases between. CDR3 nucleotides: TGCAGCGTTGAAGTAGGTGAGAGCACTGAAGCTTTCTTT. It specifies CSVEVGESTEAFF.

This clone has a single count. The genes are TRBV5-1 and TRBJ2-5, with a tentative D call TRBD1 (6 bases). Germline values: CDR1 SGHRS, CDR2 YFSETQ. V lost 4 bases and J 3 bases, leaving 13 bases between the germline ends. This CDR3 has 14 amino acids. CDR3 coding DNA: TGCGCCAGCAGCCCCCTCACAGGGAAAGAGACCCAGTACTTC. It translates to CASSPLTGKETQYF.

This chain uses TRBV5-1 with TRBJ2-5, with 7 bases aligning to TRBD1. With 4 bases clipped from V and 0 bases from J, the junction kept 3 bases outside the gene matches. Germline CDR1 and CDR2: SGHRS and YFSETQ. The CDR3 contains 14 residues. Here the CDR3 reads CASSQGQYQETQYF. The CDR3 DNA sequence: TGCGCCAGCAGCCAGGGACAGTACCAAGAGACCCAGTACTTC.

The chain couples TRBV30 to TRBJ2-1, with 12 bases fitting TRBD2. CDR3 length equals 13 residues. CDR1 is GTSNPN and CDR2 is SVGIG in the germline V gene (reference sequence). The junction had 4 bases not matched to a gene; V was cut back by 4 bases and J by 9 bases. In DNA, the CDR3 is TGTGCCTGGACTAGCGGGGGGGCCGGTGAGCAGTTCTTC. Protein product: CAWTSGGAGEQFF. Combining the CDR3 with reference TRBV30 and TRBJ2-1 gives the whole variable domain SQTIHQWPATLVQPVGSPLSLECTVEGTSNPNLYWYRQAAGRGLQLLFYSVGIGQISSEVPQNLSASRPQDRQFILSSKKLLLSDSGFYLCAWTSGGAGEQFFGPGTRLTVL.

The chain links TRBV7-8 to TRBJ2-5; perhaps TRBD1 as D (6 bases). The V and J ends lost 9 bases and 3 bases respectively, with 14 bases between them. CDR1 is SGHVS and CDR2 is FQNEAQ in the germline V gene. The CDR3 sequence is 13 residues long. The CDR3 spells CASWDTVKETQYF. In DNA form, the CDR3 reads TGTGCCAGTTGGGACACGGTCAAAGAGACCCAGTACTTC.